This paragraph covers one T cell receptor beta chain sequence. Antigen unknown. Sequencing was performed with immunoSEQ multiplex PCR; in TCRdb, only in-frame clones are kept and a portion is missing. This sample carries approximately 88,000 clones, around four fifths of them seen once, and the ten largest clones take about 21%. This entry is derived from a study of T cell responses to AZD1222 COVID-19 vaccine. Findings and limits, study-wide: Researchers report vaccine-associated CD4 TCRs spanning spike, with dominance at 160-218 and 743-854. Spike-specific TCR breadth and depth went up after people got two AZD1222 doses.

The receptor's source is an adult in good health. The sample in question was peripheral blood, obtained on day 0 of AZD1222 vaccination.

The CDR3 bases are TGTGCCAGCAGTGAAGCGCTGGGAGGGCTCACTGAAGCTTTCTTT. Translating gives CASSEALGGLTEAFF. This chain links TRBV6-1 with TRBJ1-1; D ambiguous. From germline, CDR1 is MNHNS and CDR2 SASEGT. Trimming pared 0 bases from V and 4 bases from J, leaving 12 bases between. The CDR3 loop spans 15 amino acids.